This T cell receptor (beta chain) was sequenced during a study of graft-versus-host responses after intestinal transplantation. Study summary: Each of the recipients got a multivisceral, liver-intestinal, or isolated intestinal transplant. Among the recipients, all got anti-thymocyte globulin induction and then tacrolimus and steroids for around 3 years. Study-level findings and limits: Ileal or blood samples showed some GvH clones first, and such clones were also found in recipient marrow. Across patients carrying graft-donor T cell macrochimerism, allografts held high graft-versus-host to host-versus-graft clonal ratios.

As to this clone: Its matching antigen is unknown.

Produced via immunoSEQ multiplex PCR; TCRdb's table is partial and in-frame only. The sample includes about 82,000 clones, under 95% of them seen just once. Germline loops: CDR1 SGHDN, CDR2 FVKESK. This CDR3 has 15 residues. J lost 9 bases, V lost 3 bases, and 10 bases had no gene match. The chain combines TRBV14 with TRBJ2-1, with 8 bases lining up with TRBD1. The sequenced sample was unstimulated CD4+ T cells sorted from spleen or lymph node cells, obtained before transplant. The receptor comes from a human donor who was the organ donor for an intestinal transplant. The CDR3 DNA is TGTGCCAGCAGCCACCTTGGACAGGGTGGGGTTGAGCAGTTCTTC. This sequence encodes CASSHLGQGGVEQFF.